The sequence of this TCR beta chain was determined in a study of blood T cell repertoires in COVID-19. Study information: Both acute and convalescent COVID-19 samples were obtained from the United States, Italy and Spain.

Germline V lookup: CDR1 SGHNT, CDR2 YYREEE (reference sequence). The V end lost 1 base, the J end lost 5 bases, and 15 bases lay between the germline ends. This CDR3 spans 16 amino acids. Original handling: Estimated nucleated cell counts came from reference gene primer amplification. Sequenced by immunoSEQ multiplex PCR; TCRdb stores in-frame clones only, minus some. V and J calls and clone size are copied from that table; D and trimming were computed from the DNA. This table has 110,000 or so clones, roughly 80% appearing once. Material: peripheral blood. The chain uses TRBV5-4 and TRBJ2-2; no firm D call. The TCR comes from a woman aged 40 to 50 with acute or convalescent COVID-19. The CDR3 DNA reads as TGTGCCAGCAGCTTGACGACGATCGCACTAACCGGGGAGCTGTTTTTT. Protein sequence: CASSLTTIALTGELFF.